The 16 T cell receptor beta chains below all came from one sample that was sequenced in a study of CXCR3-negative and CXCR3-positive naive CD8 T cells. The TRB libraries of cDNA were built by UMI-labeled 5' RACE. TCRdb reprocessed the 5' RACE reads, keeping one entry per CDR3 protein, no DNA. This repertoire includes around 90,000 distinct CDR3 sequences. Sample: naive CXCR3- CD8+ T cells from blood. This sample's subset: CD45RO-CCR7+CD27+CD95- naive CD8+ T cells lacking CXCR3 (TNR3-). The receptors were gathered from a human donor in good health. Some clones in this sample may be carry-over from other donors' samples.

The chain uses TRBV5-1 and TRBJ1-4; lacking DNA, the TRBD1 call made by TCRdb goes unchecked. The germline V gene encodes CDR1 SGHRS and CDR2 YFSETQ. The CDR3 runs to 15 residues. This chain's CDR3 is CASGRTPATNEKLFF.

The CDR3 sequence: CASSPGEGAYGYTF. The chain combines TRBV7-9 with TRBJ1-2; TCRdb outputs TRBD1, but without DNA this stays unchecked. CDR3 length equals 14 residues. Germline CDR1 is SEHNR and CDR2 is FQNEAQ (reference sequence).

This chain links TRBV7-6 with TRBJ2-2; TCRdb reports TRBD2, a call that lacks DNA to check it against. The CDR3 loop spans 17 amino acids. The germline V gene has CDR1 SGHVS and CDR2 FNYEAQ. Here the CDR3 reads CASSPSFPRGNTGELFF.

The chain has TRBV7-9 and TRBJ1-2; TCRdb's D call, TRBD1, is unchecked because there is no DNA. CDR3 length: 16 residues. Germline V gives CDR1 SEHNR, CDR2 FQNEAQ (reference sequence). CDR3 sequence reads: CASSLGGTHQTYGYTF.

This rearrangement joins TRBV28 to TRBJ2-5; the D gene TCRdb calls, TRBD1, cannot be checked with no DNA. The CDR3 loop spans 15 amino acids. Germline assignment: CDR1 MDHEN and CDR2 SYDVKM. The CDR3 protein is CASSSAGTGPKTQYF.

J is TRBJ2-1 and V is TRBV21-1; with no DNA, the TCRdb D assignment of TRBD1 cannot be verified. TRBV21-1 is assigned pseudogene status. The CDR3 extends over 14 amino acids. The CDR3: CASSPPQRDSQQFF.

The CDR3 region is CSVETGFSYDQYF. This chain connects TRBV29-1 to TRBJ2-7. Per the germline V gene, CDR1 is SQVTM and CDR2 is ANQGSEA. The CDR3 is 13 residues long.

The V and J genes are TRBV6-5 and TRBJ2-7. The CDR3 has 11 residues. Germline lookup yields CDR1 MNHEY and CDR2 SVGAGI. This CDR3 is CASWGSYEQYF.

This chain connects TRBV29-1 to TRBJ2-2; the D gene TCRdb calls, TRBD2, cannot be checked with no DNA. Per germline, CDR1 SQVTM and CDR2 ANQGSEA. The CDR3 loop spans 13 amino acids. The CDR3 loop is CSVDPRDTVELFF.

This chain joins TRBV4-1 and TRBJ1-2. Looked up from germline, CDR1 is MGHRA and CDR2 is YSYEKL. The CDR3 runs 15 residues. The chain's CDR3 is CASSQESVSNYGYTF.

The chain recombines TRBV29-1 with TRBJ2-4; TCRdb gives TRBD1 as the D gene, but with no DNA this cannot be confirmed. The CDR3 extends over 15 amino acids. The germline V gene encodes CDR1 SQVTM and CDR2 ANQGSEA. The CDR3 reads CSVEWQGLAKNIQYF. Full variable domain (missing parts from reference TRBV29-1 and TRBJ2-4): SAVISQKPSRDICQRGTSLTIQCQVDSQVTMMFWYRQQPGQSLTLIATANQGSEATYESGFVIDKFPISRPNLTFSTLTVSNMSPEDSSIYLCSVEWQGLAKNIQYFGAGTRLSVL.

V gene TRBV6-4 combines with J gene TRBJ2-2. Germline V lookup: CDR1 MRHNA, CDR2 SNTAGT. This CDR3 has 14 amino acids. The CDR3 is CASSDSRDPGELFF.

The chain recombines TRBV7-3 with TRBJ2-3; the TCRdb D gene call, TRBD2, has no DNA to confirm it. The germline V gene encodes CDR1 SGHTA and CDR2 FQGTGA. This CDR3 contains 15 residues. CDR3: CASSPLAGAEDTQYF.

The gene calls are TRBV5-1 and TRBJ2-5; absent DNA, TCRdb's TRBD1 call cannot be checked. The CDR3 is made up of 17 amino acids. Per the germline V gene, CDR1 is SGHRS and CDR2 is YFSETQ. The chain's CDR3 is CTSSPFPGGEYQETQYF.

This chain connects TRBV6-5 to TRBJ2-1; TCRdb's D gene call, TRBD2, goes unchecked for lack of DNA. CDR1 is MNHEY, CDR2 SVGAGI, per germline. The CDR3 totals 17 residues. CDR3 loop: CASSYSNAGDSYNEQFF.

The V and J genes are TRBV5-1 and TRBJ2-7. The CDR3 extends over 14 amino acids. Germline V CDR1 and CDR2: SGHRS, YFSETQ. CDR3 region: CASSLEPFSYEQYF.